This T cell receptor (beta chain) was sequenced for a study of Tregs in tolerant kidney transplant recipients. Study findings and constraints: Tregs expanded with activated donor B cells seemed most donor-specific. Validation in larger populations is needed because few patients were studied. Tolerant patients' donor-specific Tregs expanded beyond overall Tregs, suggesting antigen-driven growth.

Using immunoSEQ multiplex PCR, the repertoire was profiled, and TCRdb retains in-frame clones only, with some absent. The sample yields tens of thousands of clones, 93% seen once. Mixed chimerism was transient after nonmyeloablative marrow transplants from related graft donors. CD4+CD25+CD127- Tregs, CD4+CD25- non-Tregs, CD4 and CD8 cells were sorted. This CDR3 spans 14 amino acids. V lost 5 bases and J lost 1, with 11 bases in between. Germline V gene lookup returns CDR1 SEHNR and CDR2 FQNEAQ (reference sequence). This clone appeared once. Its antigen is undetermined. This chain connects TRBV7-9 to TRBJ1-1; TRBD1 is a possible D gene (5 bases). The sample in question was CD4+ T cells from blood (PBMCs), obtained 12 months after the transplant. The sequence came from a human patient who received a combined kidney and bone marrow transplant. Some T cells may be transferred from the graft donor. CDR3: CASSTKDTNTEAFF. For the CDR3, the DNA is TGTGCCAGCAGCACAAAGGACACGAACACTGAAGCTTTCTTT.